These T cell receptor beta chains were read from a single sample in a study of blood T cell repertoires in COVID-19. Assay used: immunoSEQ multiplex PCR; TCRdb lists only in-frame clones, some missing. The sample gives more than 15,000 clones, about 89% of which show up once; roughly 3.7% is in the top ten. Input material: peripheral blood. The origin of the receptors is a human donor in a cohort sampled during active COVID-19. Each CDR3 is given with its conserved first and last residue. D genes are given only for firm matches. A row's size may be missing; if present it is once, few, many or a size class.

V gene	J gene	clone size	D gene	CDR3 protein	CDR3 DNA
TRBV7-2	TRBJ1-4	.	TRBD1	CASSLAGTGTNEKLFF	TGTGCCAGCAGCTTAGCTGGGACAGGGACTAATGAAAAACTGTTTTTT
TRBV28	TRBJ2-5	.	TRBD2	CASETSGGGKTQYF	TGTGCCAGCGAAACTTCCGGGGGGGGGAAGACCCAGTACTTC
TRBV15	TRBJ1-1	.	.	CATSRAVNTEAFF	TGTGCCACCAGCAGAGCCGTGAACACTGAAGCTTTCTTT
TRBV4-2	TRBJ1-2	.	.	CASSQDRRYGYTF	TGTGCCAGCAGCCAAGACAGGAGGTATGGCTACACCTTC
TRBV9	TRBJ2-4	.	TRBD2	CASPEGRAAKNIQYF	TGTGCCAGCCCTGAGGGGAGGGCCGCCAAAAACATTCAGTACTTC
TRBV19	TRBJ2-5	once	TRBD1	CASKPSGGAETQYF	TGTGCCAGTAAGCCGTCAGGGGGCGCAGAGACCCAGTACTTC
TRBV28	TRBJ2-3	.	TRBD2	CASTSRTSGGTDTQYF	TGTGCCAGCACCTCACGGACTAGCGGAGGCACAGATACGCAGTATTTT
TRBV24-1	TRBJ1-1	.	TRBD1	CATMGQGTEAFF	TGTGCCACCATGGGACAGGGGACTGAAGCTTTCTTT
TRBV3-1/TRBV3-2	TRBJ1-4	.	TRBD1	CASSPPGQGANEKLFF	TGTGCCAGCAGCCCCCCGGGACAGGGCGCTAATGAAAAACTGTTTTTT
TRBV5-1	TRBJ1-2	.	TRBD1	CASSPGTVYGYTF	TGCGCCAGCAGCCCGGGGACAGTTTATGGCTACACCTTC
TRBV28	TRBJ1-1	.	TRBD1	CASSLSGQGREAFF	TGTGCCAGCAGTTTATCAGGACAGGGCCGAGAAGCTTTCTTT
TRBV4-3	TRBJ1-6	.	.	CASSQDSSYNSPLHF	TGCGCCAGCAGCCAAGATAGCTCCTATAATTCACCCCTCCACTTT
TRBV5-1	TRBJ1-2	few	TRBD1	CASSLDWGDRGSYGYTF	TGCGCCAGCAGCTTGGACTGGGGGGACAGGGGCTCGTATGGCTACACCTTC
TRBV3-1/TRBV3-2	TRBJ1-2	.	TRBD1	CASSPRDRGGNGYTF	TGTGCCAGCAGCCCCCGGGACAGGGGTGGCAATGGCTACACCTTC
TRBV6-5	TRBJ2-7	.	TRBD1	CASSYEDREWREQYF	TGTGCCAGCAGTTACGAGGACAGGGAATGGCGCGAGCAGTACTTC
TRBV7-2	TRBJ2-5	.	.	CASSRGGGGETQYF	TGTGCCAGCAGCCGTGGAGGGGGAGGGGAGACCCAGTACTTC
TRBV7-8	TRBJ2-5	.	TRBD1	CASSARQGGGQETQYF	TGTGCCAGCAGCGCCCGACAGGGGGGTGGACAAGAGACCCAGTACTTC
TRBV19	TRBJ2-4	.	.	CASSTQTKNIQYF	TGTGCCAGTAGTACCCAAACCAAAAACATTCAGTACTTC
TRBV3-1/TRBV3-2	TRBJ1-2	once	.	CASSRTRQPYGYTF	TGTGCCAGCAGCCGAACTAGACAACCCTATGGCTACACCTTC
TRBV18	TRBJ1-2	.	TRBD1	CASSPPGRPGGNYGYTF	TGTGCCAGCTCACCACCTGGGAGGCCAGGGGGAAACTATGGCTACACCTTC
TRBV27	TRBJ2-3	.	TRBD2	CASSLGLAGGHGGGTDTQYF	TGTGCCAGCAGCCTGGGACTAGCGGGGGGCCACGGCGGGGGCACAGATACGCAGTATTTT
TRBV7-9	TRBJ2-7	.	.	CASSPPQGREVYEQYF	TGTGCCAGCAGCCCTCCACAGGGTCGGGAAGTCTACGAGCAGTACTTC
TRBV4-2	TRBJ2-7	.	TRBD2	CASSQTAGGDYEQYF	TGTGCCAGCAGCCAAACAGCGGGGGGGGACTACGAGCAGTACTTC
TRBV5-5	TRBJ2-7	.	.	CATKEGVPLSYEQYF	TGTGCCACCAAGGAAGGGGTCCCCCTATCCTACGAGCAGTACTTC
TRBV19	TRBJ1-3	once	.	CASSAYRPGASGNTIYF	TGTGCCAGTAGTGCCTACCGTCCAGGGGCCTCGGGAAACACCATATATTTT
TRBV14	TRBJ1-3	.	TRBD1	CATDRDRELGNTIYF	TGTGCCACAGACCGGGACAGGGAATTAGGAAACACCATATATTTT